Presented here are 19 T cell receptor beta chains from one specimen sequenced in a study of beta chain features in type 1 diabetes. Every isolated RNA sample was fully reverse transcribed, so sequencing captured expressed TCRB transcripts. The protocol was immunoSEQ multiplex PCR, while the TCRdb copy is restricted to in-frame clones and leaves out a portion. Of some 150,000 clones in the sample, about 9.4% were seen once. Specimen: naive CD4+ T cells from blood. These receptors were obtained from a man between 18 and 35 years old in good health.

The chain is built from TRBV5-1 and TRBJ1-6; D remains unclear. This CDR3 region has 17 residues. V shed 0 bases and J shed 0 bases, with 10 bases lying between them. Per germline, CDR1 SGHRS and CDR2 YFSETQ. CDR3: CASSLVVGSSYNSPLHF. As DNA, the CDR3 is TGCGCCAGCAGCTTGGTGGTGGGGAGCTCCTATAATTCACCCCTCCACTTT.

The rearrangement links TRBV6-5 to TRBJ1-4, with D maybe TRBD1 (6 bases). The CDR3 runs to 13 residues. The V end lost 6 bases, the J end lost 10 bases, and 15 bases lay between the germline ends. CDR1 is MNHEY and CDR2 is SVGAGI in the germline V gene. The CDR3: CASSPQGGGKLFF. The DNA of the CDR3 is TGTGCCAGCAGCCCCCAGGGAGGGGGAAAACTGTTTTTT.

This clone was observed a few times. The CDR3 here is CASSLGGEETQYF. DNA of the CDR3: TGTGCCAGCAGCTTAGGCGGGGAAGAGACCCAGTACTTC. This chain uses TRBV7-2 with TRBJ2-5; a possible D gene is TRBD2 (6 bases). The CDR3 covers 13 residues. The germline gives CDR1 SGHTA, CDR2 FQGNSA. Trimming cost V 1 base and J 3 bases, with 6 bases left between them.

The chain links TRBV7-3 to TRBJ1-2; D is perhaps TRBD1 (5 bases). Trimming removed 4 bases from V and 2 bases from J, with 8 bases in between. The CDR3 runs 13 residues. Germline loops: CDR1 SGHTA, CDR2 FQGTGA. The chain's CDR3 is CASSSDINYGYTF. The CDR3 DNA reads as TGTGCCAGCAGCTCGGACATAAACTATGGCTACACCTTC.

This clone showed up many times. The CDR3 DNA reads TGTGCCATCAATCTCTCGGGTCTTACCGGGGAGCTGTTTTTT. It specifies CAINLSGLTGELFF. The J gene is TRBJ2-2, the V gene TRBV10-3; D gene unclear. Trimming removed 7 bases at V and 5 bases at J, with 14 bases between. The length of the CDR3 is 14 residues. Germline V CDR1 and CDR2: ENHRY, SYGVKD.

The chain combines TRBV27 with TRBJ1-2, with 9 bases that match TRBD1. CDR1 is MNHEY, CDR2 SMNVEV, per germline (reference sequence). V lost 6 bases, J lost 7 bases, and 9 bases stayed unmatched. The CDR3 sequence is 14 residues long. The DNA of the CDR3 is TGTGCCAGCAGCGCGGACAGGGGATTGACTGGCTACACCTTC. Translating gives CASSADRGLTGYTF.

The chain uses TRBV6-5 and TRBJ2-7, with TRBD1 matching over 8 bases. J gave up 6 bases and V 2 bases, and 9 bases lay outside the gene matches. The germline V gene encodes CDR1 MNHEY and CDR2 SVGAGI. The CDR3 covers 15 residues. CDR3 in DNA: TGTGCCAGCAGTTACCTACGGACAGGGCAGGGCGAGCAGTACTTC. Encoded protein: CASSYLRTGQGEQYF.

The rearrangement joins TRBV15 to TRBJ2-7; the match to TRBD2 covers 7 bases. CDR1 is LNHNV and CDR2 is YYDKDF in the germline V gene (reference sequence). This CDR3 comprises 14 residues. With 2 bases clipped from V and 6 bases from J, the junction kept 7 bases outside the gene matches. CDR3 protein: CATSRISREGEQYF. The CDR3 DNA is TGTGCCACCAGCAGAATCTCCAGGGAGGGCGAGCAGTACTTC. Supplemented by reference TRBV15 and TRBJ2-7, the full variable domain reads DAMVIQNPRYQVTQFGKPVTLSCSQTLNHNVMYWYQQKSSQAPKLLFHYYDKDFNNEADTPDNFQSRRPNTSFCFLDIRSPGLGDTAMYLCATSRISREGEQYFGPGTRLTVT.

The table lists this clone with a few counts. The V call is TRBV5-1, the J call TRBJ2-5, with a weak D call TRBD2 (5 bases). Per germline, CDR1 SGHRS and CDR2 YFSETQ. The CDR3 totals 14 residues. V shed 2 bases and J shed 5 bases, with 13 bases lying between them. The CDR3 protein is CASSFGLVQETQYF. CDR3 sequence (DNA): TGCGCCAGCAGCTTCGGACTCGTCCAGGAGACCCAGTACTTC.

This clone was detected a few times. The chain links TRBV19 to TRBJ1-5; D gene uncertain. Germline V gives CDR1 LNHDA, CDR2 SQIVND (reference sequence). Trimming removed 10 bases from V and 0 bases from J, with 10 bases in between. The CDR3 is made up of 13 amino acids. In nucleotides, the CDR3 is TGTGCCACCCAGTTGTATAGCAATCAGCCCCAGCATTTT. It yields the protein CATQLYSNQPQHF.

V is TRBV18 and J is TRBJ2-3; a weak D match, TRBD1 (7 bases). Germline lookup yields CDR1 KGHSH and CDR2 LQKENI. Trimming took off 6 bases at V and 6 bases at J, with 13 bases between the two ends. This CDR3 contains 13 residues. CDR3 DNA: TGTGCCAGCTCGCGGCGGGACAGCGATACGCAGTATTTT. This sequence encodes CASSRRDSDTQYF.

In this sample, this clone turned up a few times. This chain joins TRBV28 and TRBJ1-2; D ambiguous. The CDR3 contains 15 residues. Looked up from germline, CDR1 is MDHEN and CDR2 is SYDVKM. V lost 7 bases and J lost 4, with 19 bases in between. The CDR3 coding sequence is TGTGCCAGCATTTCATCCCCCCAGGTGGGCTATGGCTACACCTTC. Translated, it gives CASISSPQVGYGYTF.

The chain joins TRBV7-9 to TRBJ2-7, with D possibly TRBD1 on 7 matching bases. Germline V gives CDR1 SEHNR, CDR2 FQNEAQ (reference sequence). This CDR3 has 14 amino acids. V was pared by 2 bases and J by 6 bases, with 14 bases between. As DNA, the CDR3 is TGTGCCAGCAGCTTAACAGGGGAGGTCCGCGAGCAGTACTTC. Translating it yields CASSLTGEVREQYF.

This sequence joins TRBV7-2 and TRBJ2-5; D possibly corresponds to TRBD2 (7 bases). The CDR3 is made up of 17 amino acids. V was trimmed by 3 bases and J by 2 bases, leaving 19 bases between them. Germline V CDR1 and CDR2: SGHTA, FQGNSA. The CDR3 loop reads CASSLGASGSTQETQYF. CDR3 nucleotide sequence: TGTGCCAGCAGCTTGGGGGCTAGCGGATCGACTCAAGAGACCCAGTACTTC.

V is TRBV4-1 and J is TRBJ2-5; TRBD2 is a possible D gene (5 bases). Trimming removed 0 bases at V and 6 bases at J, with 8 bases between. Germline CDR1 and CDR2: MGHRA and YSYEKL. The CDR3 spans 13 residues. The CDR3 loop reads CASSQEGLQTQYF. CDR3 sequence (DNA): TGCGCCAGCAGCCAAGAAGGACTGCAGACCCAGTACTTC.

A single count supports this clone. The chain recombines TRBV27 with TRBJ2-1; TRBD2 matches at 10 bases. Per germline, CDR1 MNHEY and CDR2 SMNVEV (reference sequence). Trimming removed 3 bases from V and 6 bases from J; junction bases left unmatched: 11. CDR3 length: 17 residues. DNA of the CDR3: TGTGCCAGCAGTTTGGGGACTAGCGAGGGGGCCGGCAATGAGCAGTTCTTC. Translating gives CASSLGTSEGAGNEQFF.

The chain employs TRBV5-1 and TRBJ2-3; D is possibly TRBD2 (6 bases). V was shortened by 4 bases and J by 5 bases, with 23 bases between the two germline ends. The CDR3 sequence is 17 residues long. CDR1 and CDR2 (germline): SGHRS, YFSETQ. Written as DNA, the CDR3 is TGCGCCAGCAGCCACGGCAGAGCGGGCCACGCGGGAGATACGCAGTATTTT. As protein: CASSHGRAGHAGDTQYF.

This clone was counted a few times. The chain joins TRBV2 to TRBJ1-2, with D possibly being TRBD1 (5 bases). This CDR3 contains 15 residues. V gave up 5 bases and J gave up 4 bases, with 17 bases separating them. Germline CDR1 reads SNHLY; CDR2 reads FYNNEI. The CDR3 nucleotides read TGTGCCAGCAGTTCCAGACAGCTGACCCCCTATGGCTACACCTTC. It yields the protein CASSSRQLTPYGYTF.

Many counts were recorded for this clone. The chain has TRBV29-1 and TRBJ2-3; TRBD1 matches 8 bases. V lost 4 bases to trimming and J lost 2 bases; unmatched junction nucleotides: 5. The CDR3 runs 14 residues. Looked up from germline, CDR1 is SQVTM and CDR2 is ANQGSEA. The CDR3 DNA sequence: TGCAGCGTTGCAGGGGGACAGGACACAGATACGCAGTATTTT. Translated: CSVAGGQDTDTQYF.